This is a list of T cell receptor beta chains from one sample in a study of OX40 agonist ivuxolimab in advanced cancers. TCRdb's table, derived via immunoSEQ multiplex PCR, lists solely in-frame clones and lacks some. The table shows approximately 82,000 clones, with 85% to 90% occurring only once. The starting material was CD4+ or CD8+ T cells sorted from blood, obtained in a trial of the OX40 agonist ivuxolimab. The receptors shown here come from an adult with an advanced solid tumor such as melanoma, head and neck, liver or kidney cancer. The conserved cysteine and the conserved F or W are not part of the CDR3 here.

cdr3_aa j_call cdr3_length v_call
ASRQELATHEQY TRBJ2-7 12 TRBV28
ASSRGLAGDTQY TRBJ2-3 12 TRBV5-6
ASPSWGD TRBJ1-1 7 TRBV6-4
ASSRQGLVYGYT TRBJ1-2 12 TRBV19
ASSKDRGDEQF TRBJ2-1 11 TRBV6-1
ASSAGPGSEQY TRBJ2-7 11 TRBV9
ASSPSDRGDGELF TRBJ2-2 13 TRBV18
ASSLGERTGGTEAF TRBJ1-1 14 TRBV18
ASSYSQGFEAF TRBJ1-1 11 TRBV6-5
ASSLPGQGTYEQY TRBJ2-7 13 TRBV5-1
ASSFSPTGPELPNQPQH TRBJ1-5 17 TRBV7-9